The 2 T cell receptor beta chains given below trace back to one sample, sequenced in a study of blood T cell repertoires in COVID-19. TCRdb's table, derived via immunoSEQ multiplex PCR, lists solely in-frame clones and lacks some. The sample contains over 150,000 clones, less than 90% of which appear only once. Sequencing was carried out using PBMCs or T cells enriched from blood (not recorded which). These TCRs come from a woman aged 45-59 years who had recovered from COVID-19.

The gene calls are TRBV2 and TRBJ2-1; D is uncertain. Germline CDR1 is SNHLY and CDR2 is FYNNEI. This CDR3 spans 12 amino acids. Trimming removed 7 bases from V and 9 bases from J, with 13 bases in between. The CDR3 loop reads CASKLLVGEQFF. As DNA, the CDR3 is TGTGCCAGCAAACTGCTAGTGGGTGAGCAGTTCTTC.

The rearrangement joins TRBV5-1 to TRBJ2-3; 14 nucleotides agree with TRBD2. V trimming: 4 bases; J trimming: 1 base; junction bases outside the gene matches: 5. The germline V gene encodes CDR1 SGHRS and CDR2 YFSETQ. The CDR3 sequence is 17 residues long. CDR3 region: CASSRGGLAGGTDTQYF. The CDR3 DNA follows: TGCGCCAGCAGCCGTGGGGGACTAGCGGGAGGCACAGATACGCAGTATTTT.